This is a list of T cell receptor beta chains from one sample in a study of CD8 T cells in ankylosing spondylitis. TCRdb reprocessed the 5' RACE reads via MiXCR and lists one record per CDR3 protein. The data show tens of thousands of distinct CDR3 sequences, roughly 3% seen once. Sequences were obtained from blood, either unsorted or a sorted T cell fraction (not recorded which). These receptor sequences come from a male donor with ankylosing spondylitis or in good health (not recorded which). Each CDR3 is given with its conserved first and last residue. A D gene is named only where the DNA matches it firmly. The size field is filled for only some rows; it gives once, few, many or a size class.

V	J	D	size	DNA	CDR3
TRBV9	TRBJ2-1	NA	many	TGTGCCAGCAGCGTAGCTAGCCAGGGGTACAATGAGCAGTTCTTC	CASSVASQGYNEQFF
TRBV9	TRBJ2-2	NA	medium-sized	TGTGCCAGCAGCGTAGAAGGTTCGAACACCGGGGAGCTGTTTTTT	CASSVEGSNTGELFF
TRBV9	TRBJ2-3	NA	many	TGTGCCAGCAGCGTATCGGGGGACAGCAGCACAGATACGCAGTATTTT	CASSVSGDSSTDTQYF
TRBV9	TRBJ2-1	TRBD2	many	TGTGCCAGCAACCCTAGCGGGGCTCCCAGCTCCTACAATGAGCAGTTCTTC	CASNPSGAPSSYNEQFF
TRBV9	TRBJ2-3	NA	many	TGTGCCAGCAGCGTAGACCCAGCGAGAGGGACAGATACGCAGTATTTT	CASSVDPARGTDTQYF
TRBV9	TRBJ1-2	NA	many	TGTGCCAGCAGCACCAGACGACAGGAGCCTAACTATGGCTACACCTTC	CASSTRRQEPNYGYTF
TRBV9	TRBJ2-3	TRBD1	many	TGTGCCAGCAGCTTCGGACAGGGGCCAGATACGCAGTATTTT	CASSFGQGPDTQYF
TRBV9	TRBJ2-3	TRBD2	many	TGTGCCAGCAGCGTTATGGCTAGCGGGTCCGGCACAGATACGCAGTATTTT	CASSVMASGSGTDTQYF
TRBV9	TRBJ2-1	TRBD1	many	TGTGCCAGCAGCGCGTCCACAGGGGGATCCTACAATGAGCAGTTCTTC	CASSASTGGSYNEQFF
TRBV9	TRBJ2-3	TRBD2	many	TGTGCCAGCAGCACGGCTAGCGGGAGGAGCACAGATACGCAGTATTTT	CASSTASGRSTDTQYF
TRBV9	TRBJ2-5	TRBD1	NA	TGTGCCAGCGCACGGACAGGGGAAGAGACCCAGTACTTC	CASARTGEETQYF
TRBV9	TRBJ2-3	NA	many	TGTGCCAGCAGCGTCCGAGACCAAGATACGCAGTATTTT	CASSVRDQDTQYF
TRBV9	TRBJ2-1	TRBD1	few	TGTGCCAGCAGCGTAGCTACTTCAGGGGGTGAGCAGTTCTTC	CASSVATSGGEQFF
TRBV9	TRBJ1-6	TRBD1	many	TGTGCCAGCAGCGTAACTTCCCAGGGGGCTAATTCACCCCTCCACTTT	CASSVTSQGANSPLHF
TRBV9	TRBJ2-4	NA	many	TGTGCCAGCAGCGTAGATCCAGGGCCGGGGCTCAAAAACATTCAGTACTTC	CASSVDPGPGLKNIQYF
TRBV9	TRBJ2-1	NA	many	TGTGCCAGCAGCGTAGTTCCTACGGGACTCACGGTTTACAATGAGCAGTTCTTC	CASSVVPTGLTVYNEQFF
TRBV9	TRBJ2-5	NA	many	TGTGCCAGCAGCGTAGTCAACGGGTGGGGGCAAGAGACCCAGTACTTC	CASSVVNGWGQETQYF
TRBV9	TRBJ1-2	TRBD1	many	TGTGCCAGCAGCGTAGGGACAGGGATTCTCTATGGCTACACCTTC	CASSVGTGILYGYTF
TRBV9	TRBJ2-2	NA	many	TGTGCCAGCAGCCCGCGCGGGGTAGGGGCCGGGGAGCTGTTTTTT	CASSPRGVGAGELFF
TRBV9	TRBJ2-2	TRBD2	many	TGTGCCAGCAGGGAATTTGGGGGGGAGTATGACACCGGGGAGCTGTTTTTT	CASREFGGEYDTGELFF
TRBV9	TRBJ2-5	TRBD1	many	TGTGCCAGCAGCGGGGCAGGGGGCGGACGCGCCGAAGAGACCCAGTACTTC	CASSGAGGGRAEETQYF
TRBV9	TRBJ2-2	TRBD1	many	TGTGCCAGCAGCGCCCGGTGGACAGGGGGCACCGGGGAGCTGTTTTTT	CASSARWTGGTGELFF
TRBV9	TRBJ2-3	NA	many	TGTGCCAGCAGCGTAGGTCCGGCAGATACGCAGTATTTT	CASSVGPADTQYF
TRBV9	TRBJ2-3	TRBD2	NA	TGTGCCAGCAGCGTAGCCACGCGGGGGTATGGCACAGATACGCAGTATTTT	CASSVATRGYGTDTQYF
TRBV9	TRBJ2-3	TRBD1	many	TGTGCCAGCAGCTACAGGGGCGCAAATCCCCCAGATACGCAGTATTTT	CASSYRGANPPDTQYF
TRBV9	TRBJ1-4	NA	many	TGTGCCAGCAGCGTAGGGCCCTCGGGGGGAGATGAAAAACTGTTTTTT	CASSVGPSGGDEKLFF
TRBV9	TRBJ1-4	NA	many	TGTGCCAGCAGCGTAAGCCCCTCGAGCCCCCAGGGTGAAAAACTGTTTTTT	CASSVSPSSPQGEKLFF
TRBV9	TRBJ2-3	NA	many	TGTGCCAGCAGCGTAGGGGCAGATACGCAGTATTTT	CASSVGADTQYF
TRBV9	TRBJ1-4	TRBD1	many	TGTGCCAGCAGCGTGGGTGACAGGGTCGGTGAAAAACTGTTTTTT	CASSVGDRVGEKLFF
TRBV9	TRBJ2-2	TRBD1	many	TGTGCCAGCAGCCCGACAGGGATCGGGGAGCTGTTTTTT	CASSPTGIGELFF
TRBV9	TRBJ2-3	TRBD2	NA	TGTGCCAGCAGCGTAAGTGGCGGGAGAGGAGATACGCAGTATTTT	CASSVSGGRGDTQYF
TRBV9	TRBJ2-5	TRBD1	many	TGTGCCAGCAGCGTAGGAACAGGGGGCTATTTGGAGACCCAGTACTTC	CASSVGTGGYLETQYF
TRBV9	TRBJ2-3	NA	many	TGTGCCAGCAGCCCCTCAACTAGCTTTAGCACAGATACGCAGTATTTT	CASSPSTSFSTDTQYF
TRBV9	TRBJ2-5	TRBD1	many	TGTGCCAGCAGCCCAGACGGACAGGGGGAGACCCAGTACTTC	CASSPDGQGETQYF
TRBV9	TRBJ2-3	NA	many	TGTGCCAGCAACCTTTTGGGGAACACAGATACGCAGTATTTT	CASNLLGNTDTQYF
TRBV9	TRBJ1-4	NA	many	TGTGCCAGCAGCGTTGGTGGGACGGAGAAAAAACTGTTTTTT	CASSVGGTEKKLFF
TRBV9	TRBJ2-1	TRBD1	many	TGTGCCAGCAGCGGTGGGACAGGGGGCCTAACATACAATGAGCAGTTCTTC	CASSGGTGGLTYNEQFF
TRBV9	TRBJ2-2	TRBD1	medium-sized	TGTGCCAGCAGCGGCGGACAGGAGAACACCGGGGAGCTGTTTTTT	CASSGGQENTGELFF
TRBV9	TRBJ2-3	NA	many	TGTGCCAGCAGCCGGGACGCCCCTAGCACAGATACGCAGTATTTT	CASSRDAPSTDTQYF
TRBV9	TRBJ1-4	TRBD1	many	TGTGCCAGCAGCCTAGGGGACAGGAATGAAAAACTGTTTTTT	CASSLGDRNEKLFF
TRBV9	TRBJ2-3	NA	many	TGTGCCAGCAGCGGGGACCCCACAGATACGCAGTATTTT	CASSGDPTDTQYF
TRBV9	TRBJ2-3	NA	many	TGTGCCAGCAGCATCCCTGGAGATACGCAGTATTTT	CASSIPGDTQYF
TRBV9	TRBJ1-6	NA	many	TGTGCCAGCAGCGTAGAATGGGGAAATTCACCCCTCCACTTT	CASSVEWGNSPLHF
TRBV9	TRBJ2-3	NA	many	TGTGCCAGCAGCGTAGACCCGGAAAACACAGATACGCAGTATTTT	CASSVDPENTDTQYF
TRBV9	TRBJ2-3	NA	many	TGTGCCAGCAGCTTCAGAGGGGATACAGATACGCAGTATTTT	CASSFRGDTDTQYF
TRBV9	TRBJ2-1	NA	many	TGTGCCAGCAGCGTAGACCCTCCGGGGGCCCTCTACAATGAGCAGTTCTTC	CASSVDPPGALYNEQFF